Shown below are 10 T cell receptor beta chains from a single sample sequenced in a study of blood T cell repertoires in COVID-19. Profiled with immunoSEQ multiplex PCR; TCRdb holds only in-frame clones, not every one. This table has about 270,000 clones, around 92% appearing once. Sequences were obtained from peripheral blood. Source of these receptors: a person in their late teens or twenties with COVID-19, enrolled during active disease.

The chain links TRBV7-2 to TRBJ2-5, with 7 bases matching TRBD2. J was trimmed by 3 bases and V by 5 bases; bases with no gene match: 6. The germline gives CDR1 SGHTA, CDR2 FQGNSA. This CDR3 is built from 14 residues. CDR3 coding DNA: TGTGCCAGCAGCCGCGGGACTACCAAAGAGACCCAGTACTTC. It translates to CASSRGTTKETQYF.

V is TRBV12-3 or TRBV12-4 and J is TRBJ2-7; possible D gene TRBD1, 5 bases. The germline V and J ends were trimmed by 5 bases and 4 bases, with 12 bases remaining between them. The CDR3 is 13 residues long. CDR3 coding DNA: TGTGCCAGCAGTACCGTACAGGTTTACGAGCAGTACTTC. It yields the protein CASSTVQVYEQYF.

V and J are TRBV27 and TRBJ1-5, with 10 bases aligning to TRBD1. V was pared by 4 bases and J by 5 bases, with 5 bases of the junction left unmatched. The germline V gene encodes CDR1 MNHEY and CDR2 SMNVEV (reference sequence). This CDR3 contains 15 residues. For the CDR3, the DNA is TGTGCCAGCAGTTCACGGACAGGGGGTGATCAGCCCCAGCATTTT. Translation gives CASSSRTGGDQPQHF.

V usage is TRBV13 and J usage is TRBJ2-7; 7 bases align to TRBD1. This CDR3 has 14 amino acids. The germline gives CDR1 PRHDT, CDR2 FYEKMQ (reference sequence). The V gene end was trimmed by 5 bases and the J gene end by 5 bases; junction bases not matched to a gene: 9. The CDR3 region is CASSTRATGDEQYF. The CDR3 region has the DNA TGTGCCAGCAGCACACGCGCCACAGGGGACGAGCAGTACTTC. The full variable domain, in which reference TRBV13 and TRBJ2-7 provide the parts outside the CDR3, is AAGVIQSPRHLIKEKRETATLKCYPIPRHDTVYWYQQGPGQDPQFLISFYEKMQSDKGSIPDRFSAQQFSDYHSELNMSSLELGDSALYFCASSTRATGDEQYFGPGTRLTVT.

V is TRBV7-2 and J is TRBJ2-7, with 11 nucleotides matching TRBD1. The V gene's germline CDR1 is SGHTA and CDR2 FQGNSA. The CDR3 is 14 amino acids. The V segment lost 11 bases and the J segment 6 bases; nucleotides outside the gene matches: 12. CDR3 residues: CACSFGQGAGEQYF. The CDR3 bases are TGTGCCTGCTCGTTCGGACAGGGGGCCGGCGAGCAGTACTTC.

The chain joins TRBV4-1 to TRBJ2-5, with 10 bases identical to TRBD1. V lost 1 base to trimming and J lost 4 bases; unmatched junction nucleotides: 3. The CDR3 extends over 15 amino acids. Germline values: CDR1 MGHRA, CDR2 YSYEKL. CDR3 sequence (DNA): TGCGCCAGCAGCCAAGTGACAGGGGGCCCAGAGACCCAGTACTTC. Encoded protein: CASSQVTGGPETQYF.

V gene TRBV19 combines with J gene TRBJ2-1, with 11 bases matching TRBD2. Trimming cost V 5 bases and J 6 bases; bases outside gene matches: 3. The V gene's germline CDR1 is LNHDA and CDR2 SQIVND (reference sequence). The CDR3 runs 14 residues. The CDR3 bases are TGTGCCAGTAGTTCGGGGACTAGCGGCAATGAGCAGTTCTTC. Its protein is CASSSGTSGNEQFF. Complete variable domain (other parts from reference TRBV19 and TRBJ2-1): DGGITQSPKYLFRKEGQNVTLSCEQNLNHDAMYWYRQDPGQGLRLIYYSQIVNDFQKGDIAEGYSVSREKKESFPLTVTSAQKNPTAFYLCASSSGTSGNEQFFGPGTRLTVL.

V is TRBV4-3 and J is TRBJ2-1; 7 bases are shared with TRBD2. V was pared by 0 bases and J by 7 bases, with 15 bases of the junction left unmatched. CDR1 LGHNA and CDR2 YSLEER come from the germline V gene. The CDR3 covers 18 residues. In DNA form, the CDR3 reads TGCGCCAGCAGCCAAGACCCGGCGGGCGGGAGAGATGTGAATGAGCAGTTCTTC. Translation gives CASSQDPAGGRDVNEQFF.

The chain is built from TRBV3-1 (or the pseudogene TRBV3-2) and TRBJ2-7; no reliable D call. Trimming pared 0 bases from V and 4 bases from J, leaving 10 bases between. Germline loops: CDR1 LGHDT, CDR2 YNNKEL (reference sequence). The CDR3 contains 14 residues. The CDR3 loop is CASSQDLGLYEQYF. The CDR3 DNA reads TGTGCCAGCAGCCAAGATCTGGGCCTATACGAGCAGTACTTC.

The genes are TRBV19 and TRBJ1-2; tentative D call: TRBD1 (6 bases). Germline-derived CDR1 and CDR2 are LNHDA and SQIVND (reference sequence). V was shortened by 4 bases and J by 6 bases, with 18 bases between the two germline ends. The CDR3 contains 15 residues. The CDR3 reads CASSSSGQGLNGYTF. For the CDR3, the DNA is TGTGCCAGTAGTAGCTCGGGGCAGGGGTTAAATGGCTACACCTTC.